These 22 T cell receptor beta chains were sequenced from one sample in a study of technical replicates of blood from a few donors. Data came from immunoSEQ multiplex PCR; TCRdb stores just in-frame clones and leaves some out. The table lists 75,000 to 100,000 clones, around 96% of them singletons. Material: T cells isolated from PBMCs. The source of these receptors is a human donor in good health.

The chain has TRBV29-1 and TRBJ2-5; possibly TRBD2 for D (5 bases). This CDR3 is 14 amino acids long. Germline CDR1 is SQVTM and CDR2 is ANQGSEA. Trimming cost V 5 bases and J 2 bases, with 15 bases left between them. CDR3 protein: CSVIPGILQETQYF. The CDR3 DNA sequence: TGCAGCGTTATCCCGGGAATATTACAAGAGACCCAGTACTTC.

The chain uses TRBV6-6 and TRBJ1-5, with D perhaps matching TRBD1 (5 bases). Trimming removed 7 bases from V and 5 bases from J, with 12 bases in between. Germline V gene sequence: CDR1 MNHNY, CDR2 SVGAGI (reference sequence). The CDR3 is made up of 13 amino acids. The CDR3 sequence: CASTLGGDQPQHF. For the CDR3, the DNA is TGTGCCAGCACCTTGGGGGGGGATCAGCCCCAGCATTTT.

J is TRBJ2-3 and V is TRBV28; TRBD1 aligns across 7 bases. This CDR3 contains 14 residues. With V trimmed by 11 bases and J by 3 bases, 11 bases remained unmatched. Germline V lookup: CDR1 MDHEN, CDR2 SYDVKM. This chain's CDR3 is CAVGKGARTDTQYF. Here the CDR3 DNA reads TGTGCCGTCGGGAAGGGGGCTAGGACAGATACGCAGTATTTT.

V gene TRBV6-5 combines with J gene TRBJ2-5; no firm D call. There are 13 residues in the CDR3. Per germline, CDR1 MNHEY and CDR2 SVGAGI. V was trimmed by 7 bases and J by 0 bases, leaving 9 bases between them. As DNA, the CDR3 is TGTGCCAGCACCGCAATAGACCAAGAGACCCAGTACTTC. Its translation: CASTAIDQETQYF.

Written as DNA, the CDR3 is TGTGCCAGCAGTTACTCGGCGGGAGAGGTGAGCAATGAGCAGTTCTTC. This codes for CASSYSAGEVSNEQFF. The rearrangement links TRBV6-5 to TRBJ2-1, with 7 bases fitting TRBD2. With V trimmed by 0 bases and J by 6 bases, 8 bases remained unmatched. The CDR3 runs to 16 residues. Germline V gene data show CDR1 as MNHEY and CDR2 as SVGAGI.

The chain joins TRBV7-8 to TRBJ2-7; 10 positions match TRBD2. Germline CDR1 reads SGHVS; CDR2 reads FQNEAQ. Germline trimming cut 3 bases from V and 7 bases from J; bases unmatched to any gene: 18. This CDR3 has 18 residues. The CDR3 DNA reads TGTGCCAGCAGCTTCTCCCCCGCAGACTCTAGCGGGAGTAAAGAGCAGTACTTC. Protein sequence: CASSFSPADSSGSKEQYF.

This chain uses TRBV7-9 with TRBJ2-1, with a possible D match to TRBD2 (5 bases). Germline assignment: CDR1 SEHNR and CDR2 FQNEAQ (reference sequence). The ends were cut back, 10 bases at V and 2 bases at J, with 15 bases in the middle. The CDR3 length is 14 residues. The CDR3: CATPGGLAYNEQFF. In DNA form, the CDR3 reads TGTGCCACCCCGGGCGGGCTGGCCTACAATGAGCAGTTCTTC.

The J gene is TRBJ1-2, the V gene TRBV9; 9 bases align to TRBD1. The CDR3 contains 15 residues. V gave up 3 bases and J gave up 6 bases; unmatched junction bases: 9. Per the germline V gene, CDR1 is SGDLS and CDR2 is YYNGEE. The CDR3 region has the DNA TGTGCCAGCAGCGGACCCGGGACAGGGATCGATGGCTACACCTTC. It yields the protein CASSGPGTGIDGYTF.

The genes are TRBV7-9 and TRBJ1-4; TRBD1 matches at 7 bases. The junction had 6 bases not matched to a gene; V was cut back by 2 bases and J by 3 bases. The CDR3 totals 16 residues. Germline CDR1 SEHNR, CDR2 FQNEAQ (reference sequence). The CDR3 loop reads CASSLLWDSPNEKLFF. The CDR3 DNA sequence: TGTGCCAGCAGCTTATTATGGGACAGCCCTAATGAAAAACTGTTTTTT.

The V call is TRBV20-1, the J call TRBJ2-7; 8 bases line up with TRBD1. V gave up 6 bases and J gave up 3 bases; unmatched junction bases: 1. Per germline, CDR1 DFQATT and CDR2 SNEGSKA (reference sequence). CDR3 length: 11 amino acids. CDR3 region: CSATGGYEQYF. Here the CDR3 DNA reads TGCAGTGCAACAGGGGGCTACGAGCAGTACTTC.

This chain links TRBV7-6 with TRBJ2-5; 11 bases align to TRBD2. The J call may be in error: the DNA end matches TRBJ2-7 better. Germline CDR1 reads SGHVS; CDR2 reads FNYEAQ. The CDR3 is made up of 14 amino acids. CDR3 nucleotides: TGTGCCAGCAGCCACACTAGCGGGAGCAGCGAGCAGTACTTC. As protein: CASSHTSGSSEQYF.

This clone is a singleton in its sample. The chain uses TRBV30 and TRBJ2-3, with 7 bases aligning to TRBD1. V trimming: 8 bases; J trimming: 3 bases; junction bases outside the gene matches: 8. Germline V gene data show CDR1 as GTSNPN and CDR2 as SVGIG (reference sequence). The CDR3 runs to 13 residues. The CDR3 here is CARDSGQTDTQYF. CDR3 DNA: TGTGCCCGGGACAGCGGCCAAACAGATACGCAGTATTTT.

This chain joins TRBV19 and TRBJ2-1; weak D call: TRBD2 (5 bases). V gave up 10 bases and J gave up 2 bases, with 24 bases separating them. This CDR3 region has 17 residues. Looked up from germline, CDR1 is LNHDA and CDR2 is SQIVND (reference sequence). The CDR3: CATQPLLPERAYNEQFF. DNA for the CDR3: TGTGCCACCCAGCCTTTGCTACCGGAGAGGGCCTACAATGAGCAGTTCTTC.

V usage is TRBV7-8 and J usage is TRBJ2-1; no clear D gene. Trimming removed 1 base from V and 7 bases from J, with 11 bases in between. Per the germline V gene, CDR1 is SGHVS and CDR2 is FQNEAQ. This CDR3 region has 14 residues. The CDR3 region has the DNA TGTGCCAGCAGCTTAGGGCTAGGAGCTAATGAGCAGTTCTTC. Translation: CASSLGLGANEQFF.

The chain employs TRBV4-3 and TRBJ2-7; 7 bases fit TRBD2. The V and J ends lost 0 bases and 6 bases, in that order; junction bases with no gene match: 11. The CDR3 is 16 residues long. The V gene's germline CDR1 is LGHNA and CDR2 YSLEER. This CDR3 reads CASSQEGLGANFEQYF. DNA for the CDR3: TGCGCCAGCAGCCAAGAAGGACTAGGGGCGAATTTCGAGCAGTACTTC.

This chain connects TRBV6-6 to TRBJ2-4; D might be TRBD2 (5 bases). Trimming took off 6 bases at V and 6 bases at J, with 9 bases between the two ends. Germline V gene sequence: CDR1 MNHNY, CDR2 SVGAGI (reference sequence). The CDR3 contains 12 residues. Written as DNA, the CDR3 is TGTGCCAGCAGGGAGGCGGCAAACATTCAGTACTTC. This encodes CASREAANIQYF.

This chain uses TRBV6-5 with TRBJ2-1; D is possibly TRBD2 (5 bases). V was pared by 5 bases and J by 5 bases, with 10 bases between. Per germline, CDR1 MNHEY and CDR2 SVGAGI. The CDR3 has 13 residues. CDR3 residues: CASSNGVNNEQFF. In DNA, the CDR3 is TGTGCCAGCAGTAACGGGGTAAACAATGAGCAGTTCTTC.

CDR3 bases: TGCGCCAGCAGCTTGGTTGGTCGAGCGGGAGTCCCTGAGCAGTTCTTC. Protein product: CASSLVGRAGVPEQFF. The rearrangement links TRBV5-1 to TRBJ2-1; 8 positions agree with TRBD2. The CDR3 has 16 amino acids. Trimming took 0 bases from V and 9 from J; bases not matched to a gene: 11. CDR1 and CDR2 (germline): SGHRS, YFSETQ.

The chain is built from TRBV4-3 and TRBJ2-7, with 7 bases that match TRBD2. The germline V gene has CDR1 LGHNA and CDR2 YSLEER. The CDR3 spans 15 residues. Trimming took 0 bases from V and 4 from J; bases not matched to a gene: 6. CDR3 sequence reads: CASSQDRTRNYEQYF. As DNA, the CDR3 is TGCGCCAGCAGCCAAGACCGGACTAGGAATTACGAGCAGTACTTC.

The gene calls are TRBV28 and TRBJ2-3; 8 nucleotides align to TRBD2. Per germline, CDR1 MDHEN and CDR2 SYDVKM. Trimming at V came to 7 bases and at J to 0 bases, leaving 12 bases not matched to a gene. The CDR3 contains 17 residues. The CDR3 coding sequence is TGTGCCAGCAACAAAGCGGGAGTCTCCCCTAGCACAGATACGCAGTATTTT. It specifies CASNKAGVSPSTDTQYF.

The genes are TRBV5-1 and TRBJ2-1, with TRBD2 matching over 9 bases. Germline CDR1 and CDR2: SGHRS and YFSETQ. This CDR3 is built from 17 residues. With 0 bases clipped from V and 5 bases from J, the junction kept 9 bases outside the gene matches. CDR3 residues: CASSLVPSGNGDNEQFF. The CDR3 coding sequence is TGCGCCAGCAGCTTGGTCCCTAGCGGGAATGGGGACAATGAGCAGTTCTTC.

As concerns this clone: At the DNA level, this CDR3 is encoded by other sequences in the same sample as well. V is TRBV18 and J is TRBJ2-5; a weak D match, TRBD2 (6 bases). Germline loops: CDR1 KGHSH, CDR2 LQKENI. This CDR3 contains 13 residues. V lost 3 bases and J lost 2, with 7 bases in between. CDR3 amino acids: CASSPSGQETQYF. CDR3 bases: TGTGCCAGCTCACCTAGCGGACAAGAGACCCAGTACTTC.